One and the same sample provided the 29 T cell receptor beta chains below, sequenced in a study of Graves' ophthalmopathy and Graves' hyperthyroidism. Using RNA transcripts, the TCR beta CDR3 regions were amplified. Second-round multiplex PCR followed a first-round RT-PCR using HTBI primers. MiXCR, applied by TCRdb to the multiplex PCR reads, yields one record per CDR3 protein. The sample carries about 660,000 distinct CDR3 sequences, about two fifths recorded once. Specimen: peripheral blood. These receptors all come from an adult man with Graves' ophthalmopathy.

This clonotype was counted many times. The chain carries TRBV7-9 and TRBJ1-6; D may be TRBD1 (6 bases). CDR3 length equals 16 residues. Germline CDR1 is SEHNR and CDR2 is FQNEAQ (reference sequence). V shed 2 bases and J shed 7 bases, with 15 bases lying between them. As DNA, the CDR3 is TGTGCCAGCAGCTTAAATCGGGGGGCGAAAAATTCACCCCTCCACTTT. Its translation is CASSLNRGAKNSPLHF. Filled out from reference TRBV7-9 and TRBJ1-6, the complete variable domain reads DTGVSQNPRHKITKRGQNVTFRCDPISEHNRLYWYRQTLGQGPEFLTYFQNEAQLEKSRLLSDRFSAERPKGSFSTLEIQRTEQGDSAMYLCASSLNRGAKNSPLHFGNGTRLTVT.

V and J are TRBV7-2 and TRBJ1-5; tentatively, D is TRBD1 (6 bases). This CDR3 spans 15 amino acids. Per germline, CDR1 SGHTA and CDR2 FQGNSA. Deletions cut 5 bases from V and 6 bases from J, with 17 bases between. Here the CDR3 reads CASSRGGGGGQPQHF. CDR3 nucleotides: TGTGCCAGCAGCCGAGGAGGGGGAGGCGGTCAGCCCCAGCATTTT. Full variable domain (outside the CDR3, taken from reference TRBV7-2 and TRBJ1-5): GAGVSQSPSNKVTEKGKDVELRCDPISGHTALYWYRQSLGQGLEFLIYFQGNSAPDKSGLPSDRFSAERTGGSVSTLTIQRTQQEDSAVYLCASSRGGGGGQPQHFGDGTRLSIL.

This clonotype was found many times. The V gene is TRBV11-3, the J gene TRBJ1-1, with a weak D call TRBD1 (6 bases). The CDR3 contains 13 residues. Germline V lookup: CDR1 SGHNT, CDR2 YENEEA. V was trimmed by 5 bases and J by 10 bases, leaving 17 bases between them. The CDR3 sequence is CASSRAGQRGAFF. In DNA form, the CDR3 reads TGTGCCAGCAGCAGGGCAGGACAGCGGGGAGCTTTCTTT.

V usage is TRBV20-1 and J usage is TRBJ1-2; D possibly corresponds to TRBD1 (5 bases). This CDR3 has 14 residues. V was trimmed by 0 bases and J by 4 bases, leaving 12 bases between them. Germline loops: CDR1 DFQATT, CDR2 SNEGSKA (reference sequence). The CDR3 DNA follows: TGCAGTGCTAGAGATGGGGGGGACCCCTATGGCTACACCTTC. Its translation is CSARDGGDPYGYTF.

This clonotype was picked up a small number of times. CDR3 in amino acids: CASSLGSDAFF. CDR3 DNA sequence: TGTGCCAGCAGCTTAGGGAGTGATGCTTTCTTT. The genes are TRBV7-9 and TRBJ1-1; no firm D call. The CDR3 totals 11 residues. The V gene lost 1 base and the J gene lost 11 bases, with 8 bases spanning the gap. Germline-derived CDR1 and CDR2 are SEHNR and FQNEAQ (reference sequence).

The chain carries TRBV6-6 and TRBJ1-3, with D possibly TRBD1 on 5 matching bases. The CDR3 runs to 12 residues. Germline values: CDR1 MNHNY, CDR2 SVGAGI (reference sequence). V lost 6 bases to trimming and J lost 7 bases, with 10 bases between them. The CDR3 here is CASSRAENTIYF. The CDR3 bases are TGTGCCAGCAGCAGGGCCGAGAACACCATATATTTT.

This clonotype was seen a few times. The V and J genes are TRBV19 and TRBJ1-5; 9 bases line up with TRBD1. Trimming removed 5 bases from V and 2 bases from J; junction bases left unmatched: 7. The CDR3 runs to 16 residues. Germline loops: CDR1 LNHDA, CDR2 SQIVND (reference sequence). CDR3 sequence: CASSPLQGAGNQPQHF. The CDR3 DNA follows: TGTGCCAGTAGTCCCTTACAGGGGGCTGGCAATCAGCCCCAGCATTTT.

The chain uses TRBV10-3 and TRBJ2-5, with unresolved D. The germline CDR1 and CDR2 sequences are ENHRY and SYGVKD. Trimming cost V 2 bases and J 3 bases, with 10 bases left between them. The CDR3 sequence is 14 residues long. CDR3 DNA sequence: TGTGCCATCAGTGAGGGGCAGCAAGAAGAGACCCAGTACTTC. Residues: CAISEGQQEETQYF.

For this clonotype: Since the CDR3 does not end with the conserved phenylalanine or tryptophan, this likely comes from a read error. The limits of the CDR3 on the DNA are not certain, so only TCRdb's listed CDR3 is given. V is TRBV29-1 and J is TRBJ1-3; the table's D gene call, TRBD1, was not cross checked with the DNA. Counting both end residues, the CDR3 totals 10 amino acids. Germline CDR1 SQVTM, CDR2 ANQGSEA. The CDR3 protein is CSVARQGRNT.

This clonotype has a count of ten or more. The rearrangement links TRBV2 to TRBJ1-2; D not certain. The V and J ends lost 3 bases and 7 bases respectively, with 6 bases between them. In germline, CDR1 is SNHLY, CDR2 FYNNEI. The length of the CDR3 is 11 residues. CDR3: CASSEEGGYTF. The DNA for the CDR3 is TGTGCCAGCAGTGAGGAGGGTGGCTACACCTTC.

This chain links TRBV7-2 with TRBJ2-7; 7 positions agree with TRBD2. CDR1 and CDR2 (germline): SGHTA, FQGNSA. Trimming removed 1 base from V and 3 bases from J; junction bases left unmatched: 9. The length of the CDR3 is 16 residues. CDR3 in amino acids: CASSLVASGTYYEQYF. The DNA of the CDR3 is TGTGCCAGCAGCTTAGTGGCGAGCGGGACCTACTACGAGCAGTACTTC. Supplemented by reference TRBV7-2 and TRBJ2-7, the full variable domain reads GAGVSQSPSNKVTEKGKDVELRCDPISGHTALYWYRQSLGQGLEFLIYFQGNSAPDKSGLPSDRFSAERTGGSVSTLTIQRTQQEDSAVYLCASSLVASGTYYEQYFGPGTRLTVT.

The chain combines TRBV9 with TRBJ1-5; TRBD1 agrees at 10 bases. Germline V CDR1 and CDR2: SGDLS, YYNGEE. The ends lost 10 bases at V and 7 bases at J; junction bases unmatched: 11. This CDR3 region has 14 residues. The CDR3 sequence: CAWGLGQGVQPQHF. CDR3 nucleotides: TGTGCCTGGGGACTTGGACAGGGGGTACAGCCCCAGCATTTT.

The CDR3 DNA reads TGTGCCAGCAGTTATTCCGGACTAGCGGCAGATACGCAGTATTTT. Its protein is CASSYSGLAADTQYF. The chain couples TRBV25-1 to TRBJ2-3; 10 nucleotides line up with TRBD2. The CDR3 is 15 residues long. Unmatched junction bases numbered 6, after V lost 5 bases and J lost 4 bases. Per germline, CDR1 MGHDK and CDR2 SYGVNS.

Concerning this clonotype itself: This may come from a read error, since a much larger clone is one base off. The rearrangement uses TRBV19 and TRBJ1-1, with no clear D. Germline V gene data show CDR1 as LNHDA and CDR2 as SQIVND (reference sequence). The CDR3 runs to 15 residues. Here the CDR3 reads CAGSIGRLENTEAFF. The CDR3 DNA sequence: TGTGCCGGTAGTATAGGTCGCTTAGAGAACACTGAAGCTTTCTTT.

In this sample, this clonotype turned up many times. The V and J genes are TRBV7-2 and TRBJ2-7; D is ambiguous. Germline-derived CDR1 and CDR2 are SGHTA and FQGNSA. V was cut by 3 bases and J by 4 bases, with 7 bases left in between. The CDR3 has 12 residues. CDR3 DNA: TGTGCCAGCAGCTTTGGGAATTACGAGCAGTACTTC. Translating gives CASSFGNYEQYF.

In this sample, this clonotype turned up many times. The gene calls are TRBV5-6 and TRBJ1-3, with D maybe TRBD1 (6 bases). The CDR3 is 14 residues long. V was shortened by 4 bases and J by 2 bases, with 10 bases between the two germline ends. In germline, CDR1 is SGHDT, CDR2 YYEEEE. CDR3 nucleotides: TGTGCCAGCAGCACAGGGAACCCTGGAAACACCATATATTTT. Protein sequence: CASSTGNPGNTIYF.

The chain joins TRBV5-1 to TRBJ2-5; 10 positions agree with TRBD2. The trim removed 9 bases at V and 3 bases at J, leaving 8 bases unmatched. Germline V CDR1 and CDR2: SGHRS, YFSETQ. The CDR3 runs to 14 residues. The CDR3 is CATRTGTSEETQYF. DNA of the CDR3: TGCGCCACCCGAACCGGGACTAGCGAAGAGACCCAGTACTTC.

This clonotype was found a few times. The CDR3: CAISDRGVGQGQPQHF. In nucleotides, the CDR3 is TGTGCCATCAGTGACAGGGGAGTCGGGCAGGGTCAGCCCCAGCATTTT. The V gene is TRBV10-3, the J gene TRBJ1-5, with D tentatively TRBD1 (6 bases). The V and J ends lost 3 bases and 6 bases respectively, with 18 bases between them. CDR1 and CDR2 from the germline V gene are ENHRY and SYGVKD. The CDR3 is 16 residues long.

V gene TRBV2 combines with J gene TRBJ2-7, with a weak D call TRBD1 (5 bases). The germline V gene encodes CDR1 SNHLY and CDR2 FYNNEI. Trimming shortened V by 7 bases and J by 7 bases, and 14 bases separated the two germline ends. The CDR3 is 12 amino acids. The CDR3 coding sequence is TGTGCCAGCAATCGGCAGGGTGGGGAGCAGTACTTC. Amino acids: CASNRQGGEQYF. Combining the CDR3 with reference TRBV2 and TRBJ2-7 gives the whole variable domain EPEVTQTPSHQVTQMGQEVILRCVPISNHLYFYWYRQILGQKVEFLVSFYNNEISEKSEIFDDQFSVERPDGSNFTLKIRSTKLEDSAMYFCASNRQGGEQYFGPGTRLTVT.

V is TRBV20-1 and J is TRBJ2-2; no firm D call. CDR1 and CDR2 (germline): DFQATT, SNEGSKA (reference sequence). V shed 5 bases and J shed 2 bases, with 12 bases lying between them. The CDR3 totals 14 residues. CDR3 sequence (DNA): TGCAGTGCTGCGCGAGGCAGCAACACCGGGGAGCTGTTTTTT. The encoded protein is CSAARGSNTGELFF.

This clonotype has only one observation. The V and J genes are TRBV6-6 and TRBJ2-2; 9 positions match TRBD2. There are 14 residues in the CDR3. V gave up 6 bases and J gave up 6 bases; unmatched junction bases: 5. The germline gives CDR1 MNHNY, CDR2 SVGAGI (reference sequence). The CDR3 nucleotides are TGTGCCAGCAGCTCACTAGCGGGTCCCGGGGAGCTGTTTTTT. This gives the protein CASSSLAGPGELFF.

The chain combines TRBV15 with TRBJ1-3, with D maybe TRBD1 (5 bases). Trimming pared 2 bases from V and 0 bases from J, leaving 14 bases between. The CDR3 spans 17 residues. The V gene's germline CDR1 is LNHNV and CDR2 YYDKDF (reference sequence). The CDR3 coding sequence is TGTGCCACCAGCAGACTCCCGGGACCGATCTCTGGAAACACCATATATTTT. Translating it yields CATSRLPGPISGNTIYF.

This clonotype was picked up many times. The chain links TRBV7-8 to TRBJ2-5, with D tentatively TRBD1 (6 bases). Between the trimmed V and J ends, which lost 5 bases and 3 bases, there was a span of 22 bases. This CDR3 is 17 amino acids long. Germline loops: CDR1 SGHVS, CDR2 FQNEAQ. Written as DNA, the CDR3 is TGTGCCAGCAGCCGAAACCTAATCCGGGACAACAAAGAGACCCAGTACTTC. Translation: CASSRNLIRDNKETQYF.

This clonotype has at least ten counts. The chain is built from TRBV7-9 and TRBJ1-4; D unclear. Per germline, CDR1 SEHNR and CDR2 FQNEAQ (reference sequence). Deletions cut 8 bases from V and 2 bases from J, with 9 bases between. CDR3 size: 13 residues. The CDR3 bases are TGTGCCAGCCAGACCTCCACTAATGAAAAACTGTTTTTT. Its translation is CASQTSTNEKLFF.

Concerning this clonotype itself: A much larger clone lies a single base off, so this may be a read error. The V and J genes are TRBV11-2 and TRBJ1-4, with a tentative D call TRBD1 (6 bases). The CDR3 has 14 amino acids. Trimming left V 5 bases short and J 8 bases short, with 15 bases between. CDR1 SGHAT and CDR2 FQNNGV come from the germline V gene. In DNA form, the CDR3 reads TGTGCCAGCAGCCCAAACAGGGTAAGGGAAAAACTGTTTTTT. It codes for CASSPNRVREKLFF.

As for this clonotype: This could be a read error, since a much larger clone is one nucleotide away. The chain couples TRBV20-1 to TRBJ1-4; the D is unclear. From germline, CDR1 is DFQATT and CDR2 SNEGSKA (reference sequence). The CDR3 has 12 residues. Trimming cost V 6 bases and J 8 bases, with 13 bases left between them. The DNA for the CDR3 is TGCAGTGCCCGTCAAACCAACGAAAAACTGTTTTTT. Residues: CSARQTNEKLFF.

The rearrangement links TRBV10-3 to TRBJ1-1; perhaps TRBD1 as D (5 bases). The CDR3 is 14 residues long. Germline V CDR1 and CDR2: ENHRY, SYGVKD. Deletions cut 6 bases from V and 1 base from J, with 12 bases between. The CDR3 coding sequence is TGTGCCATCAGGGGGACGGCCGCGAACACTGAAGCTTTCTTT. It yields the protein CAIRGTAANTEAFF.

This clonotype was observed a handful of times. The V gene is TRBV19, the J gene TRBJ1-6, with no clear D. The CDR3 covers 15 residues. Germline lookup yields CDR1 LNHDA and CDR2 SQIVND (reference sequence). V was pared by 7 bases and J by 6 bases, with 16 bases between. CDR3 coding DNA: TGTGCCAGTACCCCGGGTCCCCGCGCTAATTCACCCCTCCACTTT. It encodes CASTPGPRANSPLHF. The variable domain in full, with the rest retrieved from reference TRBV19 and TRBJ1-6, is DGGITQSPKYLFRKEGQNVTLSCEQNLNHDAMYWYRQDPGQGLRLIYYSQIVNDFQKGDIAEGYSVSREKKESFPLTVTSAQKNPTAFYLCASTPGPRANSPLHFGNGTRLTVT.

Of note for this clonotype: A read error may account for a junction end that differs from germline. This rearrangement joins TRBV7-6 to TRBJ1-4; D perhaps matches TRBD1 (6 bases). This CDR3 region has 14 residues. Germline CDR1 and CDR2: SGHVS and FNYEAQ. CDR3 region: CASSLDRSTEKLFF. The DNA for the CDR3 is TGTGCCAGCAGTTTAGACAGGAGCACTGAAAAACTGTTTTTT.